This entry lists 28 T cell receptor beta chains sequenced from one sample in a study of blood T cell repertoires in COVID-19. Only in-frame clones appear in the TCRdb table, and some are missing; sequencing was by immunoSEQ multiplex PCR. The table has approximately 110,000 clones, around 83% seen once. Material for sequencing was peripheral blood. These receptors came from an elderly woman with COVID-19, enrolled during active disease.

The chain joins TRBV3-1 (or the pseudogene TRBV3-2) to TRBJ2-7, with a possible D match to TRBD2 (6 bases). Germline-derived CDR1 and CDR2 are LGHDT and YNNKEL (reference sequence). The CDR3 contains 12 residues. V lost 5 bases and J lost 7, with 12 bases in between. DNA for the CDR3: TGTGCCAGCAGCGACGGGACTCTTGAGCAGTACTTC. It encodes CASSDGTLEQYF.

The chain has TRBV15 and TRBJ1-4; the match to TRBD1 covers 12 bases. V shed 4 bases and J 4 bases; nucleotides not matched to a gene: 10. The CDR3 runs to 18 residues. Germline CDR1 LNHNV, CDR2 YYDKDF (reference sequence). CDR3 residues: CATSTGPGQGALNEKLFF. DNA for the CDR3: TGTGCCACCAGCACAGGACCGGGACAGGGGGCGCTTAATGAAAAACTGTTTTTT.

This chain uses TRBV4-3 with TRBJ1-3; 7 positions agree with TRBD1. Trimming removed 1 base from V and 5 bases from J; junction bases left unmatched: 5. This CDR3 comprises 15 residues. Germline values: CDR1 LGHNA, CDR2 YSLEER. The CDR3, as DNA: TGCGCCAGCAGCCAAGGAGGGACAGTTAGAAACACCATATATTTT. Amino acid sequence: CASSQGGTVRNTIYF.

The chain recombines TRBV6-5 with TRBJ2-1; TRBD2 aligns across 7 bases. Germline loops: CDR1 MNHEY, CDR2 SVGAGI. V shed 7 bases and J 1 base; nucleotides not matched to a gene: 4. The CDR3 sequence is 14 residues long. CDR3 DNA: TGTGCCAGCAATGGCGGGAGTTCCTACAATGAGCAGTTCTTC. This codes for CASNGGSSYNEQFF.

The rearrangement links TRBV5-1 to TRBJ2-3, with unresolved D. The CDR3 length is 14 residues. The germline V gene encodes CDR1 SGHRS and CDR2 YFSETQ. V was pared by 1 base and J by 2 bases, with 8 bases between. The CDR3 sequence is CASSLNGYTDTQYF. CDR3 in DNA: TGCGCCAGCAGCTTGAACGGGTACACAGATACGCAGTATTTT.

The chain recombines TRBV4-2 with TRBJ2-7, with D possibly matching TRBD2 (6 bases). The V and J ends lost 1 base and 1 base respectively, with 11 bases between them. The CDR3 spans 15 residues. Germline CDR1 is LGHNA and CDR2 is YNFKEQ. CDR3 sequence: CASSQANSGSYEQYF. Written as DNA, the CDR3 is TGTGCCAGCAGCCAAGCGAACAGCGGGTCCTACGAGCAGTACTTC.

The CDR3 nucleotides read TGTGCCAGTAACGGGGGGGGGATTAAGTGGTCGTACGAGCAGTACTTC. Amino acids: CASNGGGIKWSYEQYF. The J gene is TRBJ2-7, the V gene TRBV27; TRBD2 aligns across 8 bases. J lost 4 bases, V lost 9 bases, and 17 bases had no gene match. The CDR3 covers 16 residues. Germline assignment: CDR1 MNHEY and CDR2 SMNVEV (reference sequence).

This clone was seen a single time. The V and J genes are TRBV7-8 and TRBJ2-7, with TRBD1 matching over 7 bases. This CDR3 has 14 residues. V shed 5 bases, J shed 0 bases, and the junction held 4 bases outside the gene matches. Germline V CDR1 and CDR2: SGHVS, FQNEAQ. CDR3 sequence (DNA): TGTGCCAGCAGCGTGACAGGGCACTCCTACGAGCAGTACTTC. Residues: CASSVTGHSYEQYF.

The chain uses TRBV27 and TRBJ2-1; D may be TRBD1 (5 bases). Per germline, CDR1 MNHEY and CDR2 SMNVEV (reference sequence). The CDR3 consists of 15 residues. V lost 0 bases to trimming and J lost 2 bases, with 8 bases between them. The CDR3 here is CASSLSLGAYNEQFF. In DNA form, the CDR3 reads TGTGCCAGCAGTTTATCGCTAGGGGCCTACAATGAGCAGTTCTTC.

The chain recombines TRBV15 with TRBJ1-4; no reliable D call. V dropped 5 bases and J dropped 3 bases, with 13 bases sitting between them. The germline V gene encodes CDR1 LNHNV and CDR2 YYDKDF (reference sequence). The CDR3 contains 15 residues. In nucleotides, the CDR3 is TGTGCCACCAGCCCTTGGAAGGGAGCTAATGAAAAACTGTTTTTT. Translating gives CATSPWKGANEKLFF.

DNA for the CDR3: TGTGCCAGTAGTATCGGGAAGTCCTCCTACGAGCAGTACTTC. This translates into CASSIGKSSYEQYF. This chain joins TRBV19 and TRBJ2-7; possibly TRBD2 for D (5 bases). Germline loops: CDR1 LNHDA, CDR2 SQIVND (reference sequence). This CDR3 contains 14 residues. Trimming took 3 bases from V and 0 from J, leaving 9 bases between them.

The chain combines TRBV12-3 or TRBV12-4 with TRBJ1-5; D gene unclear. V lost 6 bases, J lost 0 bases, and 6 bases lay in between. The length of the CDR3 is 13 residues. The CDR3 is CASSPFSNQPQHF. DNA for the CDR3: TGTGCCAGCAGCCCCTTTAGCAATCAGCCCCAGCATTTT.

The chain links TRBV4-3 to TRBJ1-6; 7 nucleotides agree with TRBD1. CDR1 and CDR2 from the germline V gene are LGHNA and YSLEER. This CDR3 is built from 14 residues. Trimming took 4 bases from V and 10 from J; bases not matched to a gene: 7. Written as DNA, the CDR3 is TGCGCCAGCAGCCGCGACAGGGCTGGGTCACCCCTCCACTTT. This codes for CASSRDRAGSPLHF.

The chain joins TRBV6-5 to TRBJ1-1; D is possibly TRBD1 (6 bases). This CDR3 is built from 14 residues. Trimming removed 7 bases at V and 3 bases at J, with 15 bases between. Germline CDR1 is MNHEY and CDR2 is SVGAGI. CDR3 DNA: TGTGCCAGCACAGGGGCGTCCAGATACACTGAAGCTTTCTTT. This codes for CASTGASRYTEAFF.

CDR3 DNA: TGTGCCAGCTCACCACCGAGCGCGGGTACCTACGAGCAGTACTTC. Its translation is CASSPPSAGTYEQYF. The genes are TRBV18 and TRBJ2-7; D might be TRBD2 (5 bases). Trimming left V 0 bases short and J 2 bases short, with 11 bases between. The germline CDR1 and CDR2 sequences are KGHSH and LQKENI. The CDR3 has 15 residues.

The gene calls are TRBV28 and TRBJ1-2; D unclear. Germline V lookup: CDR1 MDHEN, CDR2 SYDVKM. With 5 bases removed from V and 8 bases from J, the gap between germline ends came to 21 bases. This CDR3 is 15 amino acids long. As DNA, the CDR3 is TGTGCCAGCAGTGTCCCCCCCAGTGTTCTGAAGGGCTACACCTTC. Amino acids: CASSVPPSVLKGYTF.

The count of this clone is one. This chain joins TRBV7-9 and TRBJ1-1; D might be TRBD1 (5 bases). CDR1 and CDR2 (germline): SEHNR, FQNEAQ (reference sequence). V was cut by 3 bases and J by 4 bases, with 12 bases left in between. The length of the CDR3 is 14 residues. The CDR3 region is CASSFGGAGTEAFF. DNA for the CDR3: TGTGCCAGCAGCTTCGGGGGAGCGGGCACTGAAGCTTTCTTT. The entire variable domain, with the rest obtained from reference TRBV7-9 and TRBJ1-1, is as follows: DTGVSQNPRHKITKRGQNVTFRCDPISEHNRLYWYRQTLGQGPEFLTYFQNEAQLEKSRLLSDRFSAERPKGSFSTLEIQRTEQGDSAMYLCASSFGGAGTEAFFGQGTRLTVV.

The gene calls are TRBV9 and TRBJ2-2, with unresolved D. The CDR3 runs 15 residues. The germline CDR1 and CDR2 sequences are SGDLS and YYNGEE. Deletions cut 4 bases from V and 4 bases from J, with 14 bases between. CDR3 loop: CASSPRLDGTGELFF. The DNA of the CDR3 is TGTGCCAGCAGCCCCCGCCTAGACGGCACCGGGGAGCTGTTTTTT.

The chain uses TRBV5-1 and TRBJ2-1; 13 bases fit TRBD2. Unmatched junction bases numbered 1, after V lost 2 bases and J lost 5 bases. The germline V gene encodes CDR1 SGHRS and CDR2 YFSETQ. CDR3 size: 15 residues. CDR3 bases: TGCGCCAGCAGCTTCGGACTAGCGGGGGACAATGAGCAGTTCTTC. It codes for CASSFGLAGDNEQFF. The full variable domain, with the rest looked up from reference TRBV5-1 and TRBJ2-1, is KAGVTQTPRYLIKTRGQQVTLSCSPISGHRSVSWYQQTPGQGLQFLFEYFSETQRNKGNFPGRFSGRQFSNSRSEMNVSTLELGDSALYLCASSFGLAGDNEQFFGPGTRLTVL.

The CDR3 protein is CASSLGGRGETQYF. CDR3 in DNA: TGTGCCAGCAGCTTAGGAGGGAGGGGCGAGACCCAGTACTTC. The chain combines TRBV7-9 with TRBJ2-5, with 7 nucleotides matching TRBD2. V lost 1 base to trimming and J lost 5 bases; unmatched junction nucleotides: 4. The length of the CDR3 is 14 residues. Per the germline V gene, CDR1 is SEHNR and CDR2 is FQNEAQ (reference sequence).

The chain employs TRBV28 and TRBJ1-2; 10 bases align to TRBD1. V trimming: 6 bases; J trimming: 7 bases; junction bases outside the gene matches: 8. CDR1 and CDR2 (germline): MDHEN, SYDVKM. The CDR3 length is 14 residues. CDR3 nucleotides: TGTGCCAGCAGACTAAACCGGGACAGGGGTGGCTACACCTTC. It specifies CASRLNRDRGGYTF.

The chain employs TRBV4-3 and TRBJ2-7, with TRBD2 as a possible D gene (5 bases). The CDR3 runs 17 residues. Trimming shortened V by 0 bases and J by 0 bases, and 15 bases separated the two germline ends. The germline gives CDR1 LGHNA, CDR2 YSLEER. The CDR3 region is CASSQDRTGHYSYEQYF. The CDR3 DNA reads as TGCGCCAGCAGCCAAGATCGGACTGGCCACTACTCCTACGAGCAGTACTTC.

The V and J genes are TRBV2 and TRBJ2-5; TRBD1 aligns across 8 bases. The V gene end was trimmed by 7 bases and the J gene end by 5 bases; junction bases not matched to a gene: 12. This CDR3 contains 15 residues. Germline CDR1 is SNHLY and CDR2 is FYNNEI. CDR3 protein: CASTQNGQGSETQYF. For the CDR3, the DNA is TGTGCCAGCACTCAAAACGGACAGGGAAGCGAGACCCAGTACTTC.

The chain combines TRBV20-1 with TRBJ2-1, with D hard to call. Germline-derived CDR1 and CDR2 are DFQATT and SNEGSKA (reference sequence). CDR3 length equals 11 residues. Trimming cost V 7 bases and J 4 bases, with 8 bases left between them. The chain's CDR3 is CSGNSYNEQFF. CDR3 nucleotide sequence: TGCAGTGGAAACAGTTACAATGAGCAGTTCTTC.

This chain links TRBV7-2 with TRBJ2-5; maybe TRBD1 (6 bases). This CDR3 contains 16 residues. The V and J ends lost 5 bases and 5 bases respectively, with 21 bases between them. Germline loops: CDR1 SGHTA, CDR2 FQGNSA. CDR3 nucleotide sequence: TGTGCCAGCAGCCTTAAGGCAGGGACGAGGGGGGAGACCCAGTACTTC. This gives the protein CASSLKAGTRGETQYF. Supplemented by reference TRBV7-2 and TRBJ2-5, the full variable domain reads GAGVSQSPSNKVTEKGKDVELRCDPISGHTALYWYRQSLGQGLEFLIYFQGNSAPDKSGLPSDRFSAERTGGSVSTLTIQRTQQEDSAVYLCASSLKAGTRGETQYFGPGTRLLVL.

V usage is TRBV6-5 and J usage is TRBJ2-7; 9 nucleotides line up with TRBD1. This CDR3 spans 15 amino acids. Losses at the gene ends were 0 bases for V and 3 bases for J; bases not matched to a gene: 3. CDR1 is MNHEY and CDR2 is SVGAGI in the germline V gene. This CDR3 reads CASSYSTTGGYEQYF. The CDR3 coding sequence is TGTGCCAGCAGTTACTCGACGACAGGGGGCTACGAGCAGTACTTC.

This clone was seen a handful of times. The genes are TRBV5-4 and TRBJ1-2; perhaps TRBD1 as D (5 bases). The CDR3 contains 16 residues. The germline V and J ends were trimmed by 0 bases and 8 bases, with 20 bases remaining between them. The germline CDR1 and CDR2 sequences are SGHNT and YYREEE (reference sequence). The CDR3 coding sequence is TGTGCCAGCAGCTTGGAAATTCACATATCTCAGGGAGGCTACACCTTC. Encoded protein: CASSLEIHISQGGYTF.

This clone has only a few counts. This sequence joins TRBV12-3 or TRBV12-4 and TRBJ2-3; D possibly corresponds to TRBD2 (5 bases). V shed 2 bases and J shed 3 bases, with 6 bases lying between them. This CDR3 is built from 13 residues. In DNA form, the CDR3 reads TGTGCCAGCAGTTTATCGGGGACAGATACGCAGTATTTT. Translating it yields CASSLSGTDTQYF.